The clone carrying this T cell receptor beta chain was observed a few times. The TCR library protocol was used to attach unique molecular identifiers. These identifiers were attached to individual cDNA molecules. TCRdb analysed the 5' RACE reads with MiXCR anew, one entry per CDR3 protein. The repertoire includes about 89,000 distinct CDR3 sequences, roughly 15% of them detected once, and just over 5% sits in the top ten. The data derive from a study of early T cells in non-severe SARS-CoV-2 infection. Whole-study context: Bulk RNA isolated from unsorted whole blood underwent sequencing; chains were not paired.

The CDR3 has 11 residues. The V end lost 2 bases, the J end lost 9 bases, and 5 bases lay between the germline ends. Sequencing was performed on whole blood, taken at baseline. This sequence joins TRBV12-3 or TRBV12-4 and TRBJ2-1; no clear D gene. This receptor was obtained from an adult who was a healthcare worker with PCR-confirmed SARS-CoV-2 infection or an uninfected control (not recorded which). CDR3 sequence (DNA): TGTGCCAGCAGTTTAAGGGTTGAGCAGTTCTTC. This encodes CASSLRVEQFF.